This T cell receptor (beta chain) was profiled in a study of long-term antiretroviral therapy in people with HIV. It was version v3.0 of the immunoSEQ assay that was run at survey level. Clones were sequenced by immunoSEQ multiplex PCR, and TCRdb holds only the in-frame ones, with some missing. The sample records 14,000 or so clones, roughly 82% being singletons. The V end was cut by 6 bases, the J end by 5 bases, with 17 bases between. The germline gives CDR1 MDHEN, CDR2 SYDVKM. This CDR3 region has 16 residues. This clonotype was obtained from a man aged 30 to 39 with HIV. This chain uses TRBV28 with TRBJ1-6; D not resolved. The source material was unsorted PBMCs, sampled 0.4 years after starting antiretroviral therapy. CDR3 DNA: TGTGCCAGCAGCCCTCCCCTGGGGTTTGATAATTCACCCCTCCACTTT. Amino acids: CASSPPLGFDNSPLHF.